The 24 T cell receptor beta chains below all came from one sample that was sequenced in a study of cytomegalovirus exposure and HLA in healthy donors. It was with 60 Vbeta and 13 Jbeta primers that the PCR ran. Libraries were prepared by immunoSEQ multiplex PCR; TCRdb keeps only in-frame clonotypes and omits some of them. The sample carries 250,000 to 350,000 clones, 65% to 85% recorded once. The sample taken for sequencing was PBMCs. The receptors come from a female donor in good health and CMV-seronegative.

The chain links TRBV11-2 to TRBJ2-7, with 7 bases aligning to TRBD2. CDR3 size: 16 residues. Trimming cost V 2 bases and J 0 bases; bases outside gene matches: 7. Germline CDR1 reads SGHAT; CDR2 reads FQNNGV. CDR3: CASSLTAGLSSYEQYF. DNA for the CDR3: TGTGCCAGCAGCTTAACAGCGGGGCTGAGCTCCTACGAGCAGTACTTC.

The V call is TRBV6-5, the J call TRBJ1-1; the D gene is possibly TRBD1 (6 bases). CDR3 length: 13 residues. Looked up from germline, CDR1 is MNHEY and CDR2 is SVGAGI. V was pared by 8 bases and J by 0 bases, with 10 bases between. The CDR3 DNA is TGTGCCAGCTACAGGGTAATGAACACTGAAGCTTTCTTT. Its protein is CASYRVMNTEAFF.

This CDR3 is CASSWDSNTDTQYF. CDR3 DNA sequence: TGTGCCAGCAGCTGGGACTCCAACACAGATACGCAGTATTTT. The chain combines TRBV5-4 with TRBJ2-3, with D maybe TRBD2 (6 bases). CDR3 length equals 14 residues. Germline V lookup: CDR1 SGHNT, CDR2 YYREEE (reference sequence). V was pared by 3 bases and J by 2 bases, with 10 bases between.

Regarding this clone: This CDR3 is also generated by other DNA sequences in the sample. This rearrangement joins TRBV6-5 to TRBJ2-7; 11 bases fit TRBD1. The CDR3 consists of 15 residues. After removal of 3 bases from V and 3 bases from J, the junction contained 4 bases not matched to a gene. Germline CDR1 and CDR2: MNHEY and SVGAGI. CDR3: CASSYRGTGGYEQYF. The CDR3 nucleotides read TGTGCCAGCAGTTATCGGGGGACAGGGGGCTACGAGCAGTACTTC.

This chain joins TRBV14 and TRBJ2-3; 10 bases map to TRBD2. The CDR3 consists of 18 residues. Germline lookup yields CDR1 SGHDN and CDR2 FVKESK. V trimming: 5 bases; J trimming: 4 bases; junction bases outside the gene matches: 15. The CDR3 nucleotides read TGTGCCAGCAGCTACGAAAGAACAGCGGGAGGGAGGGCAGATACGCAGTATTTT. It codes for CASSYERTAGGRADTQYF.

The chain employs TRBV28 and TRBJ2-2, with D possibly being TRBD2 (5 bases). CDR1 and CDR2 from the germline V gene are MDHEN and SYDVKM. V shed 6 bases and J shed 3 bases, with 20 bases lying between them. The CDR3 runs to 17 residues. The CDR3 DNA is TGTGCCAGCAGCGCGAGGAGCGGCACTGGGTACACCGGGGAGCTGTTTTTT. It specifies CASSARSGTGYTGELFF. Full variable domain (outside the CDR3, taken from reference TRBV28 and TRBJ2-2): DVKVTQSSRYLVKRTGEKVFLECVQDMDHENMFWYRQDPGLGLRLIYFSYDVKMKEKGDIPEGYSVSREKKERFSLILESASTNQTSMYLCASSARSGTGYTGELFFGEGSRLTVL.

The rearrangement uses TRBV19 and TRBJ2-7; the match to TRBD2 covers 7 bases. The CDR3 is 15 amino acids. The germline V gene has CDR1 LNHDA and CDR2 SQIVND (reference sequence). V dropped 6 bases and J dropped 3; count of bases not matched to a gene: 11. The CDR3 protein is CASRGGGAGIYEQYF. The CDR3 nucleotides read TGTGCCAGTAGGGGCGGGGGAGCGGGAATCTACGAGCAGTACTTC. Filled out from reference TRBV19 and TRBJ2-7, the complete variable domain reads DGGITQSPKYLFRKEGQNVTLSCEQNLNHDAMYWYRQDPGQGLRLIYYSQIVNDFQKGDIAEGYSVSREKKESFPLTVTSAQKNPTAFYLCASRGGGAGIYEQYFGPGTRLTVT.

The chain couples TRBV6-1 to TRBJ2-3; D perhaps matches TRBD2 (5 bases). Germline CDR1 is MNHNS and CDR2 is SASEGT. V was clipped by 2 bases and J by 2 bases, with 17 bases between them. The CDR3 is made up of 17 amino acids. The CDR3: CASSELTLRGNTDTQYF. Here the CDR3 DNA reads TGTGCCAGCAGTGAACTCACCCTAAGAGGGAACACAGATACGCAGTATTTT.

The rearrangement joins TRBV19 to TRBJ2-7; D gene ambiguous. Germline CDR1 is LNHDA and CDR2 is SQIVND (reference sequence). Trimming removed 1 base from V and 1 base from J, with 8 bases in between. This CDR3 comprises 14 residues. CDR3 DNA sequence: TGTGCCAGTAGTATAGCTGCAGTTTCCTACGAGCAGTACTTC. Translating it yields CASSIAAVSYEQYF.

This clone was observed once. Other DNA sequences within the sample encode an identical CDR3. The genes are TRBV7-8 and TRBJ1-3; D ambiguous. Per germline, CDR1 SGHVS and CDR2 FQNEAQ. CDR3 length: 15 residues. V lost 1 base to trimming and J lost 0 bases, with 7 bases between them. The CDR3, as DNA: TGTGCCAGCAGCTTAGGAGGCAGCTCTGGAAACACCATATATTTT. Translated, it gives CASSLGGSSGNTIYF.

The CDR3 bases are TGTGCCAGCAGGAAAGCGGGATATACCTACAATGAGCAGTTCTTC. This sequence encodes CASRKAGYTYNEQFF. The chain carries TRBV28 and TRBJ2-1; 7 bases agree with TRBD2. The CDR3 covers 15 residues. V was pared by 6 bases and J by 2 bases, with 7 bases of the junction left unmatched. The germline gives CDR1 MDHEN, CDR2 SYDVKM.

The rearrangement links TRBV6-6 to TRBJ2-7; 10 bases match TRBD1. The CDR3 extends over 15 amino acids. Germline values: CDR1 MNHNY, CDR2 SVGAGI (reference sequence). With V trimmed by 8 bases and J by 5 bases, 12 bases remained unmatched. CDR3 amino acids: CASGLYGTGVHEQYF. The CDR3, as DNA: TGTGCCAGCGGGCTATATGGGACAGGGGTCCACGAGCAGTACTTC.

The CDR3 protein is CASSLDGSRGEQYF. The CDR3, as DNA: TGTGCCAGCAGCTTGGACGGGTCGCGCGGCGAGCAGTACTTC. The chain couples TRBV5-6 to TRBJ2-7; D call uncertain. The V end was cut by 0 bases, the J end by 6 bases, with 13 bases between. The CDR3 extends over 14 amino acids. Germline V lookup: CDR1 SGHDT, CDR2 YYEEEE.

This clone has more than one count but fewer than ten. The gene calls are TRBV11-2 and TRBJ1-3; 8 nucleotides match TRBD1. V trimming: 5 bases; J trimming: 2 bases; junction bases outside the gene matches: 5. Germline V CDR1 and CDR2: SGHAT, FQNNGV. The CDR3 covers 15 residues. DNA of the CDR3: TGTGCCAGCAGCCGAGACAGGGGTACTGGAAACACCATATATTTT. This translates into CASSRDRGTGNTIYF.

The rearrangement uses TRBV19 and TRBJ1-5; 8 bases align to TRBD1. This CDR3 is 15 amino acids long. Trimming at V came to 2 bases and at J to 5 bases, leaving 5 bases not matched to a gene. Germline CDR1 is LNHDA and CDR2 is SQIVND (reference sequence). CDR3 protein: CASSIISTGDQPQHF. CDR3 bases: TGTGCCAGTAGTATAATATCGACAGGGGATCAGCCCCAGCATTTT.

This chain connects TRBV5-4 to TRBJ2-1, with D tentatively TRBD1 (6 bases). The CDR3 is 14 residues long. Trimming took 4 bases from V and 9 from J, leaving 17 bases between them. Looked up from germline, CDR1 is SGHNT and CDR2 is YYREEE (reference sequence). CDR3 sequence: CASSPNRAYGEQFF. In nucleotides, the CDR3 is TGTGCCAGCAGCCCTAACAGGGCCTACGGTGAGCAGTTCTTC.

The V and J genes are TRBV4-1 and TRBJ1-5, with D perhaps TRBD1 (5 bases). CDR1 and CDR2 from the germline V gene are MGHRA and YSYEKL. V lost 2 bases to trimming and J lost 1 base, with 18 bases between them. The CDR3 loop spans 18 amino acids. In DNA, the CDR3 is TGCGCCAGCAGCCAATTCCCCCCAAGCGACAGAAGCAATCAGCCCCAGCATTTT. Amino acid sequence: CASSQFPPSDRSNQPQHF.

There are a few counts of this clone. The chain carries TRBV11-1 and TRBJ1-2, with TRBD1 matching 8 bases. Trimming at V came to 7 bases and at J to 5 bases, leaving 6 bases not matched to a gene. Germline CDR1 SGHAT, CDR2 FQDESV (reference sequence). CDR3 size: 13 residues. The CDR3 here is CASKTTGGYGYTF. The CDR3 DNA follows: TGTGCCAGCAAGACCACAGGGGGGTATGGCTACACCTTC.

The rearrangement joins TRBV7-9 to TRBJ1-1; the D gene is possibly TRBD1 (5 bases). Trimming took off 5 bases at V and 0 bases at J, with 13 bases between the two ends. Germline values: CDR1 SEHNR, CDR2 FQNEAQ (reference sequence). The CDR3 sequence is 15 residues long. The CDR3, as DNA: TGTGCCAGCAGCCATTGGGGGGAGATGAACACTGAAGCTTTCTTT. This codes for CASSHWGEMNTEAFF.

The chain combines TRBV6-5 with TRBJ1-1; D not certain. In germline, CDR1 is MNHEY, CDR2 SVGAGI. V lost 2 bases and J lost 5, with 12 bases in between. The CDR3 spans 14 residues. CDR3 protein: CASSYGEVRTEAFF. CDR3 nucleotide sequence: TGTGCCAGCAGTTACGGGGAGGTTCGTACTGAAGCTTTCTTT.

This clone was counted only a few times. The V gene is TRBV10-1, the J gene TRBJ2-1; maybe TRBD2 (5 bases). CDR1 and CDR2 (germline): WNHNN, SYGVQD (reference sequence). Trimming pared 2 bases from V and 9 bases from J, leaving 5 bases between. The CDR3 consists of 11 residues. In DNA, the CDR3 is TGCGCCAGCAGTGAGGGAGGTGAGCAGTTCTTC. Residues: CASSEGGEQFF.

The V call is TRBV27, the J call TRBJ2-1, with D tentatively TRBD1 (5 bases). Germline CDR1 and CDR2: MNHEY and SMNVEV (reference sequence). V lost 0 bases and J lost 4, with 10 bases in between. The length of the CDR3 is 15 residues. Here the CDR3 reads CASSLSGVIYNEQFF. CDR3 sequence (DNA): TGTGCCAGCAGTTTATCAGGGGTAATTTACAATGAGCAGTTCTTC.

The chain has TRBV27 and TRBJ2-5; 9 nucleotides line up with TRBD2. Germline CDR1 and CDR2: MNHEY and SMNVEV (reference sequence). CDR3 length: 17 amino acids. The ends lost 2 bases at V and 5 bases at J; junction bases unmatched: 12. The CDR3 here is CASSLGVAAGGGETQYF. The CDR3 DNA reads TGTGCCAGCAGTTTAGGGGTGGCAGCGGGAGGTGGGGAGACCCAGTACTTC.

The chain couples TRBV5-6 to TRBJ1-1; D is ambiguous. The ends were cut back, 1 base at V and 1 base at J, with 14 bases in the middle. Per the germline V gene, CDR1 is SGHDT and CDR2 is YYEEEE. CDR3 size: 16 residues. The chain's CDR3 is CASSLSTVRWNTEAFF. The DNA for the CDR3 is TGTGCCAGCAGCTTGTCTACGGTCAGGTGGAACACTGAAGCTTTCTTT.